These 6 T cell receptor beta chains originate from one sample sequenced in a study of T cells expressing NK-cell markers (dated by TCRdb to about 2020). The library was made by 5' RACE. Reads for this sample came from an Illumina HiSeq 2000. One entry per CDR3 protein sequence results from the TCRdb reprocessing of the reads, with DNA left out. This sample's records show under 500,000 distinct CDR3 sequences. 7.3% of the sample goes to the ten largest clones. Material for sequencing was blood T cells: a sorted CD56 or NKG2C T cell subset, CD4+ or CD8+ T cells, or bulk PBMC T cells (not recorded which). These receptor sequences come from a woman between 18 and 75 years old in good health.

The chain carries TRBV10-3 and TRBJ2-3. The CDR3 is made up of 13 amino acids. Germline lookup yields CDR1 ENHRY and CDR2 SYGVKD. Here the CDR3 reads CAISGSPTDTQYF.

This chain uses TRBV19 with TRBJ2-1; TCRdb's D call of TRBD1 is untestable without DNA. In germline, CDR1 is LNHDA, CDR2 SQIVND (reference sequence). CDR3 size: 16 residues. CDR3 amino acids: CASSSIPGQGDDEQFF.

CDR3 protein: CASSFRRRTSTDTQYF. V gene TRBV12-3 or TRBV12-4 combines with J gene TRBJ2-3. CDR3 size: 16 residues.

The chain is built from TRBV11-2 and TRBJ1-4. The CDR3 runs to 15 residues. The germline V gene encodes CDR1 SGHAT and CDR2 FQNNGV. The CDR3 region is CASSLTGGRSEKLFF.

This chain connects TRBV5-1 to TRBJ2-3; the D call from TCRdb, TRBD2, cannot be confirmed without DNA. This CDR3 has 14 residues. The germline V gene encodes CDR1 SGHRS and CDR2 YFSETQ. CDR3 protein: CASSTLPLTDTQYF.

The V call is TRBV20-1, the J call TRBJ2-5; the D call from TCRdb, TRBD1, cannot be confirmed without DNA. This CDR3 spans 14 amino acids. Per the germline V gene, CDR1 is DFQATT and CDR2 is SNEGSKA (reference sequence). The CDR3 sequence is CSASGDSDQETQYF.